This entry lists 32 T cell receptor beta chains sequenced from one sample in a study of blood T cell repertoires in COVID-19. Assay used: immunoSEQ multiplex PCR; TCRdb lists only in-frame clones, some missing. The profile shows fewer than 300,000 clones, approximately 85% of them singletons. Specimen: peripheral blood. These receptors came from a man in his forties or fifties with active or convalescent COVID-19.

The chain uses TRBV7-2 and TRBJ1-1; the D gene is possibly TRBD1 (5 bases). Per the germline V gene, CDR1 is SGHTA and CDR2 is FQGNSA. The V gene lost 5 bases and the J gene lost 1 base, with 11 bases spanning the gap. This CDR3 has 14 residues. CDR3 sequence: CASSPHTGNTEAFF. The CDR3 region has the DNA TGTGCCAGCAGCCCCCACACAGGGAACACTGAAGCTTTCTTT.

The chain recombines TRBV30 with TRBJ1-2, with TRBD1 matching over 9 bases. This CDR3 has 14 amino acids. Unmatched junction bases numbered 8, after V lost 3 bases and J lost 6 bases. Germline V lookup: CDR1 GTSNPN, CDR2 SVGIG (reference sequence). In DNA, the CDR3 is TGTGCCTGGAGGTTCGGAACAGGGGGCGATGGCTACACCTTC. Protein sequence: CAWRFGTGGDGYTF.

The V gene is TRBV2, the J gene TRBJ2-1, with 12 positions matching TRBD1. This CDR3 comprises 14 residues. Germline values: CDR1 SNHLY, CDR2 FYNNEI. J was trimmed by 9 bases and V by 5 bases; bases with no gene match: 5. The CDR3 loop reads CASSLGQGAGEQFF. In DNA form, the CDR3 reads TGTGCCAGCAGTTTGGGACAGGGGGCGGGTGAGCAGTTCTTC.

V and J are TRBV19 and TRBJ1-3; 9 bases are shared with TRBD1. With 6 bases clipped from V and 2 bases from J, the junction kept 5 bases outside the gene matches. The germline gives CDR1 LNHDA, CDR2 SQIVND (reference sequence). The CDR3 length is 15 residues. As DNA, the CDR3 is TGTGCCAGTAGGCACGGGACAGGGCCTGGAAACACCATATATTTT. Translation: CASRHGTGPGNTIYF. Combining the CDR3 with reference TRBV19 and TRBJ1-3 gives the whole variable domain DGGITQSPKYLFRKEGQNVTLSCEQNLNHDAMYWYRQDPGQGLRLIYYSQIVNDFQKGDIAEGYSVSREKKESFPLTVTSAQKNPTAFYLCASRHGTGPGNTIYFGEGSWLTVV.

V usage is TRBV7-2 and J usage is TRBJ1-2; possibly TRBD1 for D (6 bases). V lost 6 bases to trimming and J lost 7 bases, with 15 bases between them. The CDR3 has 13 residues. Germline CDR1 is SGHTA and CDR2 is FQGNSA. The CDR3 region is CASSSRTEGGYTF. CDR3 bases: TGTGCCAGCAGTTCCCGGACAGAGGGTGGCTACACCTTC.

The chain has TRBV6-5 and TRBJ1-3; TRBD1 matches at 8 bases. This CDR3 is built from 13 residues. The V gene end was trimmed by 6 bases and the J gene end by 7 bases; junction bases not matched to a gene: 5. Germline values: CDR1 MNHEY, CDR2 SVGAGI. The CDR3 here is CASSRQGWNTIYF. For the CDR3, the DNA is TGTGCCAGCAGCCGACAGGGGTGGAACACCATATATTTT.

V usage is TRBV18 and J usage is TRBJ2-5, with D perhaps TRBD1 (6 bases). The V gene lost 3 bases and the J gene lost 0 bases, with 8 bases spanning the gap. Germline V gene data show CDR1 as KGHSH and CDR2 as LQKENI. CDR3 length: 14 residues. The CDR3 loop is CASSPTGNQETQYF. DNA for the CDR3: TGTGCCAGCTCACCTACAGGGAACCAAGAGACCCAGTACTTC.

The V and J genes are TRBV2 and TRBJ2-4; possible D gene TRBD1, 6 bases. Germline CDR1 reads SNHLY; CDR2 reads FYNNEI. The CDR3 runs 19 residues. V dropped 1 base and J dropped 0 bases, with 19 bases sitting between them. The CDR3 region is CASSEDRVLAKLAKNIQYF. For the CDR3, the DNA is TGTGCCAGCAGTGAAGACAGGGTTTTAGCCAAACTAGCCAAAAACATTCAGTACTTC.

The chain is built from TRBV11-3 and TRBJ1-1; D remains unclear. CDR3 length: 16 residues. V shed 4 bases and J shed 3 bases, with 18 bases lying between them. CDR1 is SGHNT, CDR2 YENEEA, per germline. The CDR3 sequence: CASSSGRLDGDTEAFF. For the CDR3, the DNA is TGTGCCAGCAGCTCGGGTCGATTAGACGGGGACACTGAAGCTTTCTTT.

The J gene is TRBJ2-1, the V gene TRBV9; TRBD2 agrees at 9 bases. The germline CDR1 and CDR2 sequences are SGDLS and YYNGEE. This CDR3 has 15 amino acids. Trimming cost V 2 bases and J 8 bases; bases outside gene matches: 8. The CDR3 nucleotides read TGTGCCAGCAGCGTGCTAGCGGGGCCTAGGGATGAGCAGTTCTTC. Amino acid sequence: CASSVLAGPRDEQFF. Combining the CDR3 with reference TRBV9 and TRBJ2-1 gives the whole variable domain DSGVTQTPKHLITATGQRVTLRCSPRSGDLSVYWYQQSLDQGLQFLIQYYNGEERAKGNILERFSAQQFPDLHSELNLSSLELGDSALYFCASSVLAGPRDEQFFGPGTRLTVL.

The V call is TRBV7-2, the J call TRBJ2-3, with D possibly matching TRBD2 (5 bases). Trimming cost V 1 base and J 4 bases, with 6 bases left between them. CDR3 length equals 13 residues. Germline lookup yields CDR1 SGHTA and CDR2 FQGNSA. CDR3 DNA: TGTGCCAGCAGCTTAGGAGGGTCAGATACGCAGTATTTT. Its protein is CASSLGGSDTQYF.

This clone appeared a single time. The chain couples TRBV12-3 or TRBV12-4 to TRBJ1-1; D ambiguous. Between the trimmed V and J ends, which lost 5 bases and 10 bases, there was a span of 8 bases. The CDR3 has 10 amino acids. The CDR3 here is CASSNTRAFF. The CDR3 DNA is TGTGCCAGCAGTAATACAAGAGCTTTCTTT.

The chain combines TRBV7-8 with TRBJ2-1; the D gene is possibly TRBD1 (5 bases). CDR3 length equals 14 residues. With 0 bases removed from V and 7 bases from J, the gap between germline ends came to 10 bases. Germline lookup yields CDR1 SGHVS and CDR2 FQNEAQ. CDR3 loop: CASSLAGPGNEQFF. CDR3 sequence (DNA): TGTGCCAGCAGCTTAGCGGGGCCGGGTAATGAGCAGTTCTTC. The complete variable domain, with remaining parts taken from reference TRBV7-8 and TRBJ2-1, reads GAGVSQSPRYKVAKRGQDVALRCDPISGHVSLFWYQQALGQGPEFLTYFQNEAQLDKSGLPSDRFFAERPEGSVSTLKIQRTQQEDSAVYLCASSLAGPGNEQFFGPGTRLTVL.

The chain is built from TRBV27 and TRBJ2-3; 8 nucleotides match TRBD1. Germline CDR1 and CDR2: MNHEY and SMNVEV (reference sequence). The CDR3 has 15 residues. The J segment lost 1 base and the V segment lost 5 bases, leaving 5 bases of the junction unmatched. The CDR3 is CASSQTGVGTDTQYF. Here the CDR3 DNA reads TGTGCCAGCAGTCAGACAGGGGTGGGCACAGATACGCAGTATTTT.

This clone was observed a few times. V usage is TRBV11-2 and J usage is TRBJ1-1; unclear D gene. The CDR3 has 13 amino acids. Trimming removed 3 bases at V and 1 base at J, with 6 bases between. CDR1 SGHAT and CDR2 FQNNGV come from the germline V gene. The CDR3 nucleotides read TGTGCCAGCAGCTTCATCGGGAACACTGAAGCTTTCTTT. It encodes CASSFIGNTEAFF.

The chain combines TRBV5-4 with TRBJ1-1; no firm D call. Trimming removed 1 base at V and 7 bases at J, with 14 bases between. CDR1 is SGHNT and CDR2 is YYREEE in the germline V gene (reference sequence). The CDR3 sequence is 14 residues long. CDR3 sequence: CASSLPGEWGEAFF. The DNA for the CDR3 is TGTGCCAGCAGCTTGCCGGGAGAGTGGGGTGAAGCTTTCTTT.

This sequence joins TRBV7-2 and TRBJ2-1; no clear D gene. The CDR3 is 12 residues long. V shed 4 bases and J shed 9 bases, with 10 bases lying between them. CDR1 is SGHTA and CDR2 is FQGNSA in the germline V gene. The CDR3 nucleotides read TGTGCCAGCAGCTCTCTATTCGTTGAGCAGTTCTTC. This encodes CASSSLFVEQFF.

The rearrangement uses TRBV25-1 and TRBJ2-7; 8 bases fit TRBD2. V shed 5 bases and J 2 bases; nucleotides not matched to a gene: 2. The CDR3 covers 13 residues. Germline assignment: CDR1 MGHDK and CDR2 SYGVNS. CDR3 region: CASSPGGAYEQYF. In nucleotides, the CDR3 is TGTGCCAGCAGTCCCGGGGGGGCCTACGAGCAGTACTTC.

This clone was counted only a few times. The chain carries TRBV11-2 and TRBJ1-1, with D perhaps TRBD1 (6 bases). Germline values: CDR1 SGHAT, CDR2 FQNNGV. CDR3 length: 15 residues. V lost 1 base to trimming and J lost 0 bases, with 9 bases between them. The CDR3: CASSLVTGMNTEAFF. The DNA of the CDR3 is TGTGCCAGCAGCTTAGTGACAGGAATGAACACTGAAGCTTTCTTT.

The rearrangement links TRBV6-7 to TRBJ1-5; TRBD1 matches 8 bases. TRBV6-7 is flagged as an ORF with uncertain function. Trimming at V came to 6 bases and at J to 3 bases, leaving 7 bases not matched to a gene. This CDR3 comprises 15 residues. Written as DNA, the CDR3 is TGTGCCAGCAGGGTTGGACAGGGCATCAATCAGCCCCAGCATTTT. Translating it yields CASRVGQGINQPQHF.

The chain links TRBV6-1 to TRBJ1-1; perhaps TRBD1 as D (5 bases). Trimming took 1 base from V and 4 from J, leaving 13 bases between them. Germline V lookup: CDR1 MNHNS, CDR2 SASEGT. The CDR3 loop spans 15 amino acids. In nucleotides, the CDR3 is TGTGCCAGCAGTGAAGTCGGGGGAATGGGCACTGAAGCTTTCTTT. It yields the protein CASSEVGGMGTEAFF.

The chain recombines TRBV18 with TRBJ2-1; the D gene is possibly TRBD2 (7 bases). CDR1 is KGHSH, CDR2 LQKENI, per germline. Trimming stripped 3 bases from V and 7 bases from J, with 10 bases between. The CDR3 has 13 residues. Here the CDR3 reads CASSPGGPNEQFF. For the CDR3, the DNA is TGTGCCAGCTCACCGGGGGGGCCGAATGAGCAGTTCTTC.

V gene TRBV30 combines with J gene TRBJ1-1; no clear D gene. Germline CDR1 reads GTSNPN; CDR2 reads SVGIG (reference sequence). Trimming shortened V by 4 bases and J by 1 base, and 10 bases separated the two germline ends. This CDR3 has 13 residues. This chain's CDR3 is CAWKYRGNTEAFF. For the CDR3, the DNA is TGTGCCTGGAAGTACCGGGGGAACACTGAAGCTTTCTTT.

This chain links TRBV5-1 with TRBJ1-1, with D possibly being TRBD1 (6 bases). Germline CDR1 is SGHRS and CDR2 is YFSETQ. The CDR3 has 14 amino acids. V was cut by 0 bases and J by 8 bases, with 14 bases left in between. The CDR3 bases are TGCGCCAGCAGCTTGGGGAGTACAGGGTTCGAAGCTTTCTTT. Translating it yields CASSLGSTGFEAFF.

The chain links TRBV15 to TRBJ2-1; 8 positions agree with TRBD1. Germline CDR1 and CDR2: LNHNV and YYDKDF (reference sequence). Trimming removed 0 bases from V and 7 bases from J; junction bases left unmatched: 5. This CDR3 is 15 amino acids long. CDR3 nucleotides: TGTGCCACCAGCAGAGACCCTCACAGGGGGAATGAGCAGTTCTTC. This gives the protein CATSRDPHRGNEQFF.

The chain carries TRBV4-3 and TRBJ2-2, with a tentative D call TRBD1 (6 bases). CDR3 length: 16 amino acids. The V end lost 4 bases, the J end lost 4 bases, and 16 bases lay between the germline ends. Germline assignment: CDR1 LGHNA and CDR2 YSLEER. DNA for the CDR3: TGCGCCAGCAGCCGGAGTGAAACACAGGGCACCGGGGAGCTGTTTTTT. As protein: CASSRSETQGTGELFF.

This clone has a single count. This chain links TRBV2 with TRBJ2-7; 9 positions agree with TRBD2. Germline values: CDR1 SNHLY, CDR2 FYNNEI. The CDR3 has 15 amino acids. J lost 1 base, V lost 0 bases, and 1 base had no gene match. CDR3 DNA: TGTGCCAGCAGTGAAGCTAGCGGGGGATCCTACGAGCAGTACTTC. Its protein is CASSEASGGSYEQYF.

This chain uses TRBV19 with TRBJ1-2, with a possible D match to TRBD1 (5 bases). This CDR3 is 16 amino acids long. Germline assignment: CDR1 LNHDA and CDR2 SQIVND (reference sequence). Trimming cost V 2 bases and J 3 bases, with 16 bases left between them. This CDR3 reads CASSISGVLTDYGYTF. CDR3 coding DNA: TGTGCCAGTAGTATATCGGGGGTCCTAACGGACTATGGCTACACCTTC.

The rearrangement uses TRBV30 and TRBJ2-1; D ambiguous. The CDR3 is 14 amino acids. Germline V gene sequence: CDR1 GTSNPN, CDR2 SVGIG (reference sequence). V dropped 0 bases and J dropped 4 bases, with 10 bases sitting between them. The CDR3 nucleotides read TGTGCCTGGAGTGTCTCACAGATTTACAATGAGCAGTTCTTC. It codes for CAWSVSQIYNEQFF.

The chain carries TRBV27 and TRBJ2-7; 16 nucleotides align to TRBD2. The CDR3 is made up of 18 amino acids. Losses at the gene ends were 6 bases for V and 2 bases for J; bases not matched to a gene: 10. CDR1 is MNHEY, CDR2 SMNVEV, per germline (reference sequence). CDR3 in amino acids: CASSRTPGTSGGAYEQYF. The CDR3 DNA reads TGTGCCAGCAGCCGGACACCCGGGACTAGCGGGGGGGCCTACGAGCAGTACTTC.

The V call is TRBV2, the J call TRBJ2-3; D is uncertain. The CDR3 is 15 residues long. V lost 5 bases and J 2 bases, leaving 14 bases between the germline ends. CDR1 and CDR2 (germline): SNHLY, FYNNEI. CDR3 coding DNA: TGTGCCAGCAGTCCCTCTATTTTCCCCACAGATACGCAGTATTTT. Its translation: CASSPSIFPTDTQYF.

V gene TRBV10-3 combines with J gene TRBJ2-1; 8 nucleotides align to TRBD2. Germline CDR1 is ENHRY and CDR2 is SYGVKD. The CDR3 contains 15 residues. Germline trimming cut 0 bases from V and 9 bases from J; bases unmatched to any gene: 7. In nucleotides, the CDR3 is TGTGCCATCAGTGAGTCGAGCGGGAGAGTTGGTGAGCAGTTCTTC. Protein sequence: CAISESSGRVGEQFF.